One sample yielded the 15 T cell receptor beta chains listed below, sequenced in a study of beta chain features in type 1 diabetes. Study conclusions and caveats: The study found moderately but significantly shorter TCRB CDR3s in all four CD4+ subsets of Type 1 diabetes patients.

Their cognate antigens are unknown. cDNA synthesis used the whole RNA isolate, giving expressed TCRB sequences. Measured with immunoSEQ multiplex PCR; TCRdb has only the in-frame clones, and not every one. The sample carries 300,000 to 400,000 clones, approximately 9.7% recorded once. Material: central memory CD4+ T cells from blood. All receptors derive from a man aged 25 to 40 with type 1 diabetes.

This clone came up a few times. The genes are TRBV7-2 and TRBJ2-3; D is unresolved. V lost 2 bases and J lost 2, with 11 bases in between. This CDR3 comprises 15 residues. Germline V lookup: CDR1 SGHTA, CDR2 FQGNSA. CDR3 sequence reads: CASSLRLAYTDTQYF. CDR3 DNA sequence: TGTGCCAGCAGCTTAAGGCTTGCCTACACAGATACGCAGTATTTT.

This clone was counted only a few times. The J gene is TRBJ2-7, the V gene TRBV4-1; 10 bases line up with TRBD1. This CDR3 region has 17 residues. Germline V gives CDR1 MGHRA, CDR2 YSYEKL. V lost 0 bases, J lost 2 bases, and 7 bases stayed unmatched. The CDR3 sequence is CASSQDPRDRGPYEQYF. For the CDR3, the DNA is TGCGCCAGCAGCCAAGATCCCCGGGACAGGGGTCCCTACGAGCAGTACTTC.

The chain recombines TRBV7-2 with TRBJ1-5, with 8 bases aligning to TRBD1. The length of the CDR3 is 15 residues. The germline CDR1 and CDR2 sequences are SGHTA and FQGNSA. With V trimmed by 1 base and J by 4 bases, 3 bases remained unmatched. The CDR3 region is CASSLGQGTNQPQHF. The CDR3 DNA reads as TGTGCCAGCAGCTTAGGACAGGGGACAAATCAGCCCCAGCATTTT.

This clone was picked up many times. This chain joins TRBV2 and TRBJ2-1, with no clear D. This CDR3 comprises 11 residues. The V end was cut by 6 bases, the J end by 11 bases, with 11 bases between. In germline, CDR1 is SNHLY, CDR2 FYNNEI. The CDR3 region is CASRPESKQFF. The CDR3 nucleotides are TGTGCCAGCAGGCCGGAGTCAAAGCAGTTCTTC.

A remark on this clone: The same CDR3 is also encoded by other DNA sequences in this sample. DNA of the CDR3: TGTGCCAGCAGCTTACAGGGGGCGACCTACGAGCAGTACTTC. It encodes CASSLQGATYEQYF. The chain carries TRBV7-2 and TRBJ2-7; 8 nucleotides match TRBD1. Germline CDR1 and CDR2: SGHTA and FQGNSA. The CDR3 spans 14 residues. J gave up 2 bases and V 2 bases, and 2 bases lay outside the gene matches.

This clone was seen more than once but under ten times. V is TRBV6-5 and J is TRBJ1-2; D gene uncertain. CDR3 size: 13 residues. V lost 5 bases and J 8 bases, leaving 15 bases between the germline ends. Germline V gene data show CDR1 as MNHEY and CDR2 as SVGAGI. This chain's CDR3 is CASSLPSSEGYTF. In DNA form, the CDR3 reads TGTGCCAGCAGTCTCCCCTCCTCCGAAGGCTACACCTTC.

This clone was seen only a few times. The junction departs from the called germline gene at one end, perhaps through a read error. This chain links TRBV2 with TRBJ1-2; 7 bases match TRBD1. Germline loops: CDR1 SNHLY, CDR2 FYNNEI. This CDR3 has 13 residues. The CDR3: CASREDRDYGYTF. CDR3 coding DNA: TGTGCCAGCAGAGAAGACAGGGACTATGGCTACACCTTC. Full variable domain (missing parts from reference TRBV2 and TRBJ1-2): EPEVTQTPSHQVTQMGQEVILRCVPISNHLYFYWYRQILGQKVEFLVSFYNNEISEKSEIFDDQFSVERPDGSNFTLKIRSTKLEDSAMYFCASREDRDYGYTFGSGTRLTVV.

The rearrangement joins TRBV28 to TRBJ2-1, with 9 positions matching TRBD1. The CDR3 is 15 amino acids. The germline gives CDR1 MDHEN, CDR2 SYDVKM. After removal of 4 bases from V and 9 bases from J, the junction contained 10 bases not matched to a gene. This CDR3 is CASSSPGQGSGEQFF. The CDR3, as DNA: TGTGCCAGCAGTTCGCCGGGACAGGGAAGTGGTGAGCAGTTCTTC.

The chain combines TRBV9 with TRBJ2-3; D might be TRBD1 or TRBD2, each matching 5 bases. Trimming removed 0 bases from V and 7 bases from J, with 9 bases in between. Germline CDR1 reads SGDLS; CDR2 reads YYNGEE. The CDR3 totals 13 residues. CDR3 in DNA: TGTGCCAGCAGCGTAGTGGGGGAAAATACGCAGTATTTT. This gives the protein CASSVVGENTQYF.

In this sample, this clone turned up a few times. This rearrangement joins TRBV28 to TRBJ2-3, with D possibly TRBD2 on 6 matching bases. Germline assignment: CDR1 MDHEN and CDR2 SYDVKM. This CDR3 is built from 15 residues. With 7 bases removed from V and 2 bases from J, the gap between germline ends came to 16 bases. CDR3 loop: CASTSPLAFTDTQYF. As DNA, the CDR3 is TGTGCCAGCACCTCCCCACTAGCCTTCACAGATACGCAGTATTTT. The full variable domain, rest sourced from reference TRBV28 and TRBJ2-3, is DVKVTQSSRYLVKRTGEKVFLECVQDMDHENMFWYRQDPGLGLRLIYFSYDVKMKEKGDIPEGYSVSREKKERFSLILESASTNQTSMYLCASTSPLAFTDTQYFGPGTRLTVL.

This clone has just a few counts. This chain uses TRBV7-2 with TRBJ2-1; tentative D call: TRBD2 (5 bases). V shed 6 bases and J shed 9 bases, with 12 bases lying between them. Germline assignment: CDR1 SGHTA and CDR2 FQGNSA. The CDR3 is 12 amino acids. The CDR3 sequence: CASRRTEGEQFF. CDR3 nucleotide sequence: TGTGCCAGCAGACGGACCGAGGGTGAGCAGTTCTTC.

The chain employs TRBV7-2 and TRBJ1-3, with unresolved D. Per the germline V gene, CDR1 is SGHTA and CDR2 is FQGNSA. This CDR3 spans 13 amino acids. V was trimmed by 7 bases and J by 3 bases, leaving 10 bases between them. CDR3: CASTDSHGNTIYF. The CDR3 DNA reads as TGTGCCAGCACCGATTCTCATGGAAACACCATATATTTT.

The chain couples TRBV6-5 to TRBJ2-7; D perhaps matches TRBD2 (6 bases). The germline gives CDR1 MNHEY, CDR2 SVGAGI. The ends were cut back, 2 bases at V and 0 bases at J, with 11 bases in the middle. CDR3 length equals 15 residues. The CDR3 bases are TGTGCCAGCAGTTACACGGCGGGGAGCTCCTACGAGCAGTACTTC. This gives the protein CASSYTAGSSYEQYF.

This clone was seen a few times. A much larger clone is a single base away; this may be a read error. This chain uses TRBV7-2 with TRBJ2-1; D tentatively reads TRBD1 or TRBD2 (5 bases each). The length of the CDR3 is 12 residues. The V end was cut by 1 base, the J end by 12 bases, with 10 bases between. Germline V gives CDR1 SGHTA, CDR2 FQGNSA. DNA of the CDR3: TGTGCCAGCAGCTTAGTTGTGGGGGTGCAGTTCTTC. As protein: CASSLVVGVQFF.

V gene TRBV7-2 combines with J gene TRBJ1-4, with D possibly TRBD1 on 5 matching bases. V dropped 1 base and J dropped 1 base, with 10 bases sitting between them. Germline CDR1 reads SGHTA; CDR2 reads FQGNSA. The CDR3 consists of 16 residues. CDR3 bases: TGTGCCAGCAGCTTAGGTTTTAGGGGAACTAATGAAAAACTGTTTTTT. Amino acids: CASSLGFRGTNEKLFF.